This T cell receptor beta chain is from a study of cytomegalovirus exposure and HLA in healthy donors. The length of the CDR3 is 17 residues. Germline V lookup: CDR1 LGHNA, CDR2 YNFKEQ. J lost 1 base, V lost 0 bases, and 8 bases had no gene match. Regarding this clone: Its target is unknown.

Both 60 Vbeta primers and 13 Jbeta primers went into the PCR. Per the authors' pipeline: Roughly 10 million shared chains were among roughly 81 million unique TCR beta chains counted in a later analysis. Generated by immunoSEQ multiplex PCR, the TCRdb table keeps only in-frame clones and is missing some. V and J calls and clone size come straight from that table; D and trimming were deduced from the DNA. The table includes 170,000 or so clones, over 70% detected once. Findings and limits, study-wide: Reports showed the classifier diagnosing cytomegalovirus status with high specificity and sensitivity.

Sequencing was performed on PBMCs. The chain couples TRBV4-2 to TRBJ1-1; 7 bases fit TRBD1. The receptor's source is a woman aged 60-70 years in good health and CMV-seropositive. The chain's CDR3 is CASSQDGDWTGNTEAFF. DNA of the CDR3: TGTGCCAGCAGCCAAGATGGGGATTGGACAGGGAACACTGAAGCTTTCTTT.